The 17 T cell receptor beta chains listed next were all sequenced from one sample in a study of T cells in Graves' hyperthyroidism and ophthalmopathy. TCR beta CDR3 regions were amplified from RNA transcripts. First-round RT-PCR targeting the TCR CDR3 was performed with the HTBI primer set. TCRdb used MiXCR to reprocess the multiplex PCR reads, holding one entry per CDR3 protein. This table has about 480,000 distinct CDR3 sequences, 13% to 15% appearing once. Material for sequencing was blood. The origin of the receptors is a woman aged 18-35 years with Graves' hyperthyroidism.

Comment on this clonotype: This may arise from a read error, as a much more abundant clone is one base away. The V gene is TRBV7-9, the J gene TRBJ2-2; D is unresolved. This CDR3 contains 16 residues. The germline V and J ends were trimmed by 3 bases and 2 bases, with 13 bases remaining between them. Germline values: CDR1 SEHNR, CDR2 FQNEAQ (reference sequence). CDR3 nucleotides: TGTGCCAGCAGCTTTTGGCGGATACGAAACACCGGGGAGCTGTTTTTT. Its translation is CASSFWRIRNTGELFF.

In this sample, this clonotype turned up many times. The chain is built from TRBV7-3 and TRBJ2-1, with D unclear. The length of the CDR3 is 17 residues. The germline gives CDR1 SGHTA, CDR2 FQGTGA. Trimming stripped 1 base from V and 0 bases from J, with 13 bases between. The CDR3 nucleotides read TGTGCCAGCAGCTTAAAGTATAGTTTAAACTCCTACAATGAGCAGTTCTTC. It translates to CASSLKYSLNSYNEQFF.

In this sample, this clonotype turned up many times. CDR3 region: CATSDSPGTAKQETQYF. CDR3 in DNA: TGTGCCACCAGTGATTCACCGGGGACAGCTAAGCAAGAGACCCAGTACTTC. This sequence joins TRBV24-1 and TRBJ2-5; 7 nucleotides align to TRBD1. Germline trimming cut 2 bases from V and 2 bases from J; bases unmatched to any gene: 10. Germline V lookup: CDR1 KGHDR, CDR2 SFDVKD. The CDR3 is made up of 17 amino acids.

Comments on this clonotype: A much larger clone lies a single base off, so this may be a read error. CDR3 nucleotides: TGTGCCAGCAGGGTAGCGAGCTCCTACAATGAGCAGTACTTC. Protein sequence: CASRVASSYNEQYF. The chain couples TRBV12-3 or TRBV12-4 to TRBJ2-1; D might be TRBD2 (5 bases). The assigned J gene may be wrong: the sequence end matches TRBJ2-7 better. The CDR3 is made up of 14 amino acids.

About this clonotype: A clone one base away is much larger, so this may be a read error. The rearrangement uses TRBV20-1 and TRBJ1-6; 9 bases map to TRBD1. The CDR3 has 16 amino acids. Germline V gene data show CDR1 as DFQATT and CDR2 as SNEGSKA (reference sequence). The CDR3 sequence is CSARDRGGGYSSPLHF. DNA for the CDR3: TGCAGTGCTAGGGACAGGGGTGGGGGCTATAGTTCACCCCTCCACTTT.

This clonotype occurred many times. The rearrangement links TRBV11-1 to TRBJ2-3; 8 bases line up with TRBD2. Germline V lookup: CDR1 SGHAT, CDR2 FQDESV (reference sequence). This CDR3 has 20 amino acids. Unmatched junction bases numbered 23, after V lost 3 bases and J lost 6 bases. As DNA, the CDR3 is TGTGCCAGCAGCTTCGAGGGGTTTGCGGGGGGAGCGCTGGATGCGGATACGCAGTATTTT. This translates into CASSFEGFAGGALDADTQYF. Filled out from reference TRBV11-1 and TRBJ2-3, the complete variable domain reads EAEVAQSPRYKITEKSQAVAFWCDPISGHATLYWYRQILGQGPELLVQFQDESVVDDSQLPKDRFSAERLKGVDSTLKIQPAELGDSAMYLCASSFEGFAGGALDADTQYFGPGTRLTVL.

The sample holds a few counts of this clonotype. The chain uses TRBV6-2 or TRBV6-3 and TRBJ2-6; 8 nucleotides match TRBD1. Germline V gene sequence: CDR1 MNHEY, CDR2 SVGEGT. The CDR3 has 16 amino acids. J lost 2 bases, V lost 4 bases, and 4 bases had no gene match. In DNA form, the CDR3 reads TGTGCCAGCAGTTGGACAGGGAGCGCTGGGGCCAACGTCCTGACTTTC. This codes for CASSWTGSAGANVLTF.

This sequence joins TRBV29-1 and TRBJ1-1; D is undetermined. The CDR3 totals 17 residues. Trimming shortened V by 0 bases and J by 0 bases, and 17 bases separated the two germline ends. Looked up from germline, CDR1 is SQVTM and CDR2 is ANQGSEA. CDR3 DNA: TGCAGCGTTGAAGATAGCGTGAGGCAGTCTATGAACACTGAAGCTTTCTTT. Residues: CSVEDSVRQSMNTEAFF.

At least ten counts were recorded for this clonotype. The gene calls are TRBV2 and TRBJ1-5; D is uncertain. Germline V CDR1 and CDR2: SNHLY, FYNNEI. V lost 3 bases to trimming and J lost 8 bases, with 11 bases between them. The CDR3 spans 13 residues. In nucleotides, the CDR3 is TGTGCCAGCAGTGACGTTGCGAGGAAGCCCCAGCATTTT. It yields the protein CASSDVARKPQHF. The whole variable domain, remainder taken from reference TRBV2 and TRBJ1-5, is EPEVTQTPSHQVTQMGQEVILRCVPISNHLYFYWYRQILGQKVEFLVSFYNNEISEKSEIFDDQFSVERPDGSNFTLKIRSTKLEDSAMYFCASSDVARKPQHFGDGTRLSIL.

The chain carries TRBV6-2 or TRBV6-3 and TRBJ2-1, with 7 nucleotides matching TRBD2. The CDR3 extends over 13 amino acids. The V segment lost 5 bases and the J segment 9 bases; nucleotides outside the gene matches: 7. Germline values: CDR1 MNHEY, CDR2 SVGEGT. CDR3 nucleotide sequence: TGTGCCAGCAGTGGATCCGGGGAGGGTGAGCAGTTCTTC. Translating gives CASSGSGEGEQFF.

The V call is TRBV12-3 or TRBV12-4, the J call TRBJ2-3; perhaps TRBD1 as D (5 bases). The CDR3 contains 15 residues. V was shortened by 7 bases and J by 2 bases, with 16 bases between the two germline ends. The CDR3: CASTLTALDTDTQYF. In DNA form, the CDR3 reads TGTGCCAGCACTTTGACAGCACTCGACACAGATACGCAGTATTTT.

V and J are TRBV6-1 and TRBJ1-5; 7 bases agree with TRBD1. The V gene end was trimmed by 6 bases and the J gene end by 7 bases; junction bases not matched to a gene: 9. From germline, CDR1 is MNHNS and CDR2 SASEGT. The CDR3 spans 14 residues. The CDR3 sequence: CASRGEGAGQPQHF. The CDR3 nucleotides read TGTGCCAGCAGGGGGGAGGGGGCAGGGCAGCCCCAGCATTTT.

The gene calls are TRBV20-1 and TRBJ1-2; D is perhaps TRBD1 (6 bases). Between the trimmed V and J ends, which lost 1 base and 4 bases, there was a span of 13 bases. The germline CDR1 and CDR2 sequences are DFQATT and SNEGSKA (reference sequence). This CDR3 region has 14 residues. The CDR3 sequence: CSARVGGGSYGYTF. The CDR3, as DNA: TGCAGTGCTAGAGTAGGGGGGGGAAGCTATGGCTACACCTTC.

Concerning this clonotype itself: A clone one base away is much larger, so this may be a read error. This sequence joins TRBV20-1 and TRBJ2-1; 7 nucleotides agree with TRBD2. The germline CDR1 and CDR2 sequences are DFQATT and SNEGSKA (reference sequence). The length of the CDR3 is 15 residues. After removal of 0 bases from V and 8 bases from J, the junction contained 10 bases not matched to a gene. The CDR3 coding sequence is TGCAGTGCTAGAGATCTCGGGGAGGGCCTAGATGAGCAGTTCTTC. Protein sequence: CSARDLGEGLDEQFF.

In its sample, this clonotype was seen many times. This rearrangement joins TRBV29-1 to TRBJ1-1; D is possibly TRBD1 (5 bases). The ends were cut back, 0 bases at V and 4 bases at J, with 18 bases in the middle. The CDR3 is 16 amino acids. Germline V gene sequence: CDR1 SQVTM, CDR2 ANQGSEA. CDR3 protein: CSVEDGRGTVGTEAFF. CDR3 DNA: TGCAGCGTTGAAGACGGGCGGGGGACGGTAGGCACTGAAGCTTTCTTT.

V gene TRBV24-1 combines with J gene TRBJ1-2; D is unresolved. This CDR3 region has 13 residues. The ends were cut back, 1 base at V and 5 bases at J, with 7 bases in the middle. Per the germline V gene, CDR1 is KGHDR and CDR2 is SFDVKD. CDR3 loop: CATSDFEGYGYTF. In DNA form, the CDR3 reads TGTGCCACCAGTGATTTTGAAGGATATGGCTACACCTTC.

This rearrangement joins TRBV6-2 or TRBV6-3 to TRBJ2-7; 7 bases fit TRBD1. This CDR3 has 14 residues. In germline, CDR1 is MNHEY, CDR2 SVGEGT. Trimming cost V 4 bases and J 8 bases; bases outside gene matches: 11. CDR3 nucleotides: TGTGCCAGCAGTTCTGGACAGGCCTCTCTGAAGCAGTACTTC. Its protein product is CASSSGQASLKQYF.